These T cell receptor beta chains were read from a single sample in a study of lymphopenia after photon versus proton radiotherapy. Sequencing was performed with immunoSEQ multiplex PCR; in TCRdb, only in-frame clones are kept and a portion is missing. The sample shows 42,000 or so clones, about 80% of them seen only once. The sequenced sample was peripheral blood, obtained from a patient treated with proton-based radiotherapy. These receptors all stem from a woman between 70 and 85 years old with pancreatic cancer. CDR3s include the opening cysteine and the closing phenylalanine or tryptophan. Fields, in order: clone size, J gene, D gene, V gene, CDR3 DNA, CDR3 protein. D genes are given only for firm matches. A clone size is listed for some rows: how often the clone was seen (once, few, many), or a class if it is expanded.

>NA|TRBJ1-1|NA|TRBV5-8
TGTGCCAGCAGCTTGGTTTCGAGGAACACTGAAGCTTTCTTT
CASSLVSRNTEAFF
>NA|TRBJ2-3|NA|TRBV7-2
TGTGCCAGCAGCTTAATTGGGGAGTTCACAGATACGCAGTATTTT
CASSLIGEFTDTQYF
>few|TRBJ1-6|NA|TRBV19
TGTGCTTCACAGGGCTACACCCTCCACTTT
CASQGYTLHF
>NA|TRBJ2-5|TRBD2|TRBV9
TGTGCCAGCAGCCCGGGGACTAGCGGGGGGACCCAAGAGACCCAGTACTTC
CASSPGTSGGTQETQYF
>NA|TRBJ2-1|TRBD2|TRBV30
TGTGCCTGGATTGGGAGGGATAGCGGAACCTACAATGAGCAGTTCTTC
CAWIGRDSGTYNEQFF
>NA|TRBJ2-1|NA|TRBV19
TGTGCCAGTAGTAGCGGGGCTCGACTCCGAGATGAGCAGTTCTTC
CASSSGARLRDEQFF
>NA|TRBJ2-7|NA|TRBV5-4
TGTGCCAGCAGCTCGAACGATATTCCCTACGAGCAGTACTTC
CASSSNDIPYEQYF
>NA|TRBJ2-3|TRBD2|TRBV27
TGTGCCAGCAGTTTAGCGGGGGGTAGAGGACGCACAGATACGCAGTATTTT
CASSLAGGRGRTDTQYF
>NA|TRBJ2-5|NA|TRBV7-2
TGTGCCAGCAGCTTAGCACAAAACCCCCAAGAGACCCAGTACTTC
CASSLAQNPQETQYF
>NA|TRBJ2-2|NA|TRBV25-1
TGTGCCAGCAGTGATAGGGGACCGATGCCCGGGGAGCTGTTTTTT
CASSDRGPMPGELFF
>NA|TRBJ2-1|TRBD2|TRBV4-1
TGCGCCAGCAGCACCCGACTAGCGGGAGGGCTACGGATATCCTACAATGAGCAGTTCTTC
CASSTRLAGGLRISYNEQFF
>NA|TRBJ2-1|TRBD1|TRBV11-3
TGTGCCAGCAGCACTCGACAGGGGGCGTACAATGAGCAGTTCTTC
CASSTRQGAYNEQFF
>few|TRBJ1-6|NA|TRBV25-1
TGTGCCAGCAGTGAACTGGGAGGTCAATCACCCCTCCACTTT
CASSELGGQSPLHF
>NA|TRBJ2-1|NA|TRBV7-3
TGTGCCAGCAGTCAGGGATCCTACAATGAGCAGTTCTTC
CASSQGSYNEQFF
>NA|TRBJ2-1|TRBD1|TRBV6-5
TGTGCCAGCAGACCACAGGGGCTTGGTTACAATGAGCAGTTCTTC
CASRPQGLGYNEQFF
>once|TRBJ2-7|TRBD2|TRBV19
TGTGCCAGTAAGACGACGGGGGGATCTACCTACGAGCAGTACTTC
CASKTTGGSTYEQYF
>NA|TRBJ1-2|NA|TRBV28
TGTGCCGGGCTACAGTCGGGGACGAACTATGGCTACACCTTC
CAGLQSGTNYGYTF
>NA|TRBJ2-5|NA|TRBV6-5
TGTGCCAGCAGTTACTCCGGACACCCAGTGGAGACCCAGTACTTC
CASSYSGHPVETQYF
>once|TRBJ2-7|NA|TRBV7-3
TGTGCCAGCAGCTTCACAGGTTCCCACGAGCAGTACTTC
CASSFTGSHEQYF
>NA|TRBJ1-5|NA|TRBV27
TGTGCCAGCAGTTTATCTGCAGGGAGTTTGGGCCAGCCCCAGCATTTT
CASSLSAGSLGQPQHF
>NA|TRBJ2-1|NA|TRBV28
TGTGCCAGCAGTGTAAATGAGCAGTTCTTC
CASSVNEQFF
>medium-sized|TRBJ2-7|NA|TRBV19
TGTGCCAGTAGTATTGCCGGGAGTGACTACGAGCAGTACTTC
CASSIAGSDYEQYF
>NA|TRBJ1-6|NA|TRBV5-4
TGTGCCAGCAGCTTGTATAGGGGCGTTAGCTCCTATAATTCACCCCTCCACTTT
CASSLYRGVSSYNSPLHF
>NA|TRBJ1-2|TRBD1|TRBV29-1
TGCAGCGTTGTGACAGGGAGCTATGGCTACACCTTC
CSVVTGSYGYTF
>NA|TRBJ1-3|NA|TRBV30
TGTGCTTCGACAGTCAGAAACACCATATATTTT
CASTVRNTIYF
>NA|TRBJ2-2|NA|TRBV10-3
TGTGCCATCAGTACTGGAGCCGGGGAGCTGTTTTTT
CAISTGAGELFF
>NA|TRBJ2-7|TRBD1|TRBV9
TGTGCCAGCAGCCCGACGTCCCGGGACAGGGGTAGCGAGCAGTACTTC
CASSPTSRDRGSEQYF
>few|TRBJ1-2|NA|TRBV28
TGTGCCAGCTCCACTAACTATGGCTACACCTTC
CASSTNYGYTF
>NA|TRBJ2-1|TRBD1|TRBV4-3
TGCGCCAGCAGCCTCTTACAGGGGAACGTTTTCAATGAGCAGTTCTTC
CASSLLQGNVFNEQFF
>NA|TRBJ1-1|NA|TRBV28
TGTGCCAGCACCCCCGGGGGGGTTGTGACTGAAGCTTTCTTT
CASTPGGVVTEAFF
>NA|TRBJ2-1|NA|TRBV7-2
TGTGCCAGCAGTTCCGGGACCCTCGTCGGTAATGAGCAGTTCTTC
CASSSGTLVGNEQFF
>NA|TRBJ2-4|TRBD2|TRBV7-2
TGTGCCAGCAGCTTATTCGCTAGCGGGGAAGGTGGCATTCAGTACTTC
CASSLFASGEGGIQYF
>NA|TRBJ2-7|NA|TRBV6-6
TGTGCCAGCAGTTCGGGACTGGCGAGTTCCGAGCAGTACTTC
CASSSGLASSEQYF
>NA|TRBJ2-7|TRBD1|TRBV2
TGTGCCAGCAGTGGGACAGGGGCTTGGGGCGAGCAGTACTTC
CASSGTGAWGEQYF
>NA|TRBJ2-7|TRBD1|TRBV9
TGTGCCAGCAGCACCACAGGGGGTCTCTACGAGCAGTACTTC
CASSTTGGLYEQYF
>once|TRBJ2-5|NA|TRBV19
TGTGCCAGTAGTATGGGCGAAAAAGAGACCCAGTACTTC
CASSMGEKETQYF
>NA|TRBJ2-7|NA|TRBV4-3
TGCGCCAGCAGCCAAGATCTCGGCAGATCTAACTTGAGAACCTACGAGCAGTACTTC
CASSQDLGRSNLRTYEQYF
>NA|TRBJ2-3|NA|TRBV6-1
TGTGCCAGCAGTGAGTTAGATACGCAGTATTTT
CASSELDTQYF
>NA|TRBJ2-6|NA|TRBV19
TGTGCCAGTAGAGCAGATCTCCCTGGGGCCAACGTCCTGACTTTC
CASRADLPGANVLTF
>NA|TRBJ2-3|NA|TRBV7-8
TGTGCCAGCAGCCTTCAAGGGACAAGCACAGATACGCAGTATTTT
CASSLQGTSTDTQYF
>once|TRBJ1-5|NA|TRBV19
TGTGCCAGCAGAACTGCGGGTGTTTTGAGCAATCAGCCCCAGCATTTT
CASRTAGVLSNQPQHF
>few|TRBJ2-7|TRBD1|TRBV18
TGTGCCAGCTCCCCAACAGGGGACGAGCAGTACTTC
CASSPTGDEQYF
>many|TRBJ1-3|NA|TRBV5-1
TGCGCCAGCAGCTTGGCCGGGGGACTCTCCTCTGGAAACACCATATATTTT
CASSLAGGLSSGNTIYF
>NA|TRBJ1-2|NA|TRBV28
TGTGCCAGCAGTTTTTTAAGCGGCTATGGCTACACCTTC
CASSFLSGYGYTF
>NA|TRBJ2-7|NA|TRBV19
TGTGCCAGTAGCGGCCCGGGAATCATCTACGAGCAGTACTTC
CASSGPGIIYEQYF
>NA|TRBJ2-7|TRBD2|TRBV18
TGTGCCAGCTCACCGCAGACTTCCGTGGGGACTAGCGGGAGGGCCTCCGAGCAGTACTTC
CASSPQTSVGTSGRASEQYF
>NA|TRBJ2-1|TRBD2|TRBV7-9
TGTGCCAGCAGCTCACTGGAGGTAGGGCAGCGGGAGTTTACCAATGAGCAGTTCTTC
CASSSLEVGQREFTNEQFF
>NA|TRBJ2-2|NA|TRBV7-6
TGTGCCAGCAGCTTAGTAGGCGGGGAGCTGTTTTTT
CASSLVGGELFF
>NA|TRBJ1-2|NA|TRBV5-1
TGCGCCAGCAGCTTGGGGGGTGGCTACACCTTC
CASSLGGGYTF
>few|TRBJ1-6|NA|TRBV5-1
TGCGCCAGCAGCTGGGACAACTCACCCCTCCACTTT
CASSWDNSPLHF
>NA|TRBJ2-3|NA|TRBV11-3
TGTGCCAGCAGCTTCTCGGGTAGCAACACAGATACGCAGTATTTT
CASSFSGSNTDTQYF